The entry below gives a single T cell receptor (beta chain) sequence along with its context. Its antigen remains unidentified. This sample was taken from a study of graft-versus-host responses after intestinal transplantation. At the level of the study: Transplant recipients had multivisceral, liver-intestinal, or isolated intestinal grafts. After anti-thymocyte globulin induction, recipients took tacrolimus and steroids for around 3 years. Study conclusions and caveats: Where graft-donor T cell macrochimerism was present, patients had high graft-versus-host to host-versus-graft clonal ratios in allografts.

The repertoire was sequenced with immunoSEQ multiplex PCR; TCRdb's copy has only in-frame clones and lacks some. The sample has tens of thousands of clones; around 93% are singletons. Per germline, CDR1 LGHNA and CDR2 YSLEER. CDR3 length: 15 amino acids. V lost 0 bases, J lost 1 base, and 6 bases lay in between. This clonotype was sampled from a human donor who was the organ donor for an intestinal transplant. This chain links TRBV4-3 with TRBJ2-2; unclear D gene. The specimen was unstimulated CD4+ T cells sorted from spleen or lymph node cells, collected before transplant. The CDR3 region is CASSQEQGNTGELFF. CDR3 nucleotide sequence: TGCGCCAGCAGCCAAGAACAAGGGAACACCGGGGAGCTGTTTTTT.